This TCR beta chain was captured by sequencing in a study of blood T cell repertoires in COVID-19. Study-level information: Italy, Spain and the United States were the sources of the convalescent and acute COVID-19 samples.

The CDR3 runs 16 residues. V was clipped by 8 bases and J by 1 base; unmatched bases: 10. Per the germline V gene, CDR1 is KGHDR and CDR2 is SFDVKD. Original processing notes: Estimation of nucleated cell counts was performed using reference gene primer amplification. Repertoires were generated with immunoSEQ multiplex PCR, while TCRdb's copy carries only in-frame clones and drops some. D and trimming were read from the DNA, whereas the V and J calls and clone size are those reported in that table. Among approximately 400,000 clones listed, 81% were seen once. Sequences were obtained from peripheral blood. The TCR comes from a human donor with acute or convalescent COVID-19. The donor label of this sample is uncertain. This chain uses TRBV24-1 with TRBJ2-1, with 7 nucleotides matching TRBD2. Here the CDR3 DNA reads TGTGCCACCAAGGCCGGGGGGAGCGGTTCCTACAATGAGCAGTTCTTC. This encodes CATKAGGSGSYNEQFF.